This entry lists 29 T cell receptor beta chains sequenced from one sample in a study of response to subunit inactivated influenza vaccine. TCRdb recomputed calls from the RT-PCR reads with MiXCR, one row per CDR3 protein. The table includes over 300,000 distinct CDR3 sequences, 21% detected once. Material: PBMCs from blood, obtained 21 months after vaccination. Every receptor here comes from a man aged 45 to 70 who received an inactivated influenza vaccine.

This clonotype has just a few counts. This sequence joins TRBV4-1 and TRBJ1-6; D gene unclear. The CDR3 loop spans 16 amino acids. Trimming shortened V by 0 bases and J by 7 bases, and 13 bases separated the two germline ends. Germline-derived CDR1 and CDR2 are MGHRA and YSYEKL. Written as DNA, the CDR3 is TGCGCCAGCAGCCAAGATCTATTACAGTTCAATTCACCCCTCCACTTT. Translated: CASSQDLLQFNSPLHF.

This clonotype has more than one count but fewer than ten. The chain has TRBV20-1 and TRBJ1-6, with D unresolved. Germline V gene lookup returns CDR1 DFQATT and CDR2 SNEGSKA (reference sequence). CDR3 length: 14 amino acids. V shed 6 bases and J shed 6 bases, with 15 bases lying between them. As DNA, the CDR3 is TGCAGTGCCCTTCCGGGTGACTTTAATTCACCCCTCCACTTT. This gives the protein CSALPGDFNSPLHF.

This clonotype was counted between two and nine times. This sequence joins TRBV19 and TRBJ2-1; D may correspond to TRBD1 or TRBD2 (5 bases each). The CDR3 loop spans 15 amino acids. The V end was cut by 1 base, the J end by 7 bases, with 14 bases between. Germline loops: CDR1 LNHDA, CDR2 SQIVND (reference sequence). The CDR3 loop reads CASSIGYGTANEQFF. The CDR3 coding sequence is TGTGCCAGTAGTATAGGATACGGGACGGCTAATGAGCAGTTCTTC.

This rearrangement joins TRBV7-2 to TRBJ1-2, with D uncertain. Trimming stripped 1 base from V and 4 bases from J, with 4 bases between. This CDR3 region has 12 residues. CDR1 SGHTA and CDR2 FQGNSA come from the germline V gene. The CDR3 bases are TGTGCCAGCAGCTTAGAGGTCTATGGCTACACCTTC. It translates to CASSLEVYGYTF. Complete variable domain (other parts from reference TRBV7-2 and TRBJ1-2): GAGVSQSPSNKVTEKGKDVELRCDPISGHTALYWYRQSLGQGLEFLIYFQGNSAPDKSGLPSDRFSAERTGGSVSTLTIQRTQQEDSAVYLCASSLEVYGYTFGSGTRLTVV.

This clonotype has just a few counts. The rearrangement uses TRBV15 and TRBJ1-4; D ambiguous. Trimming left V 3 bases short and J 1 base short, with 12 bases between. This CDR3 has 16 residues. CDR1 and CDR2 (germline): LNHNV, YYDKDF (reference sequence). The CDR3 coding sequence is TGTGCCACCAGCAGGGTTCCAGGAGGAACTAATGAAAAACTGTTTTTT. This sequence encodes CATSRVPGGTNEKLFF.

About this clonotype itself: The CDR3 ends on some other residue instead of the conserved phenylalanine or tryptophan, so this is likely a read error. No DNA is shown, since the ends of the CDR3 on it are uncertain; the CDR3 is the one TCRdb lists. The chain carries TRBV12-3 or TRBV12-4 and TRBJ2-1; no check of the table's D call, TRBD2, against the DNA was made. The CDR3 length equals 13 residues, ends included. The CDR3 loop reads CASSWALQGGFFV.

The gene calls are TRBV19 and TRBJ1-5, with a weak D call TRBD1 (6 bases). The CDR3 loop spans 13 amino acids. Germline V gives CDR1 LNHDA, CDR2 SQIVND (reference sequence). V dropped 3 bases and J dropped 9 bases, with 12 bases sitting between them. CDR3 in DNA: TGTGCCAGTAGTATTCAGGGGCGTGGGCCCCAGCATTTT. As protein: CASSIQGRGPQHF.

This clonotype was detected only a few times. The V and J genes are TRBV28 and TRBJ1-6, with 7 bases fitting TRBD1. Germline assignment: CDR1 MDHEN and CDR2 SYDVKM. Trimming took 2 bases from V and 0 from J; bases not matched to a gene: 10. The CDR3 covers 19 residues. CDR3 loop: CASSLRTGVHSSYNSPLHF. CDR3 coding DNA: TGTGCCAGCAGTTTAAGAACAGGGGTCCATAGCTCCTATAATTCACCCCTCCACTTT.

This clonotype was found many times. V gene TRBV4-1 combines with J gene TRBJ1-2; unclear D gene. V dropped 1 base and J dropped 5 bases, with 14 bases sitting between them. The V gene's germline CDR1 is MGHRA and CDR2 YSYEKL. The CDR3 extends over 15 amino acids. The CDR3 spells CASSQGSALLYGYTF. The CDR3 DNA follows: TGCGCCAGCAGCCAAGGATCGGCTCTCTTATATGGCTACACCTTC.

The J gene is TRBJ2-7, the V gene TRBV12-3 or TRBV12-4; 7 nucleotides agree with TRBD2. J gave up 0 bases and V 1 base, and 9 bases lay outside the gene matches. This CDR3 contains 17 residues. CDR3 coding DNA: TGTGCCAGCAGTTTAGAAATCCTAGCGGAATACTCCTACGAGCAGTACTTC. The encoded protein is CASSLEILAEYSYEQYF.

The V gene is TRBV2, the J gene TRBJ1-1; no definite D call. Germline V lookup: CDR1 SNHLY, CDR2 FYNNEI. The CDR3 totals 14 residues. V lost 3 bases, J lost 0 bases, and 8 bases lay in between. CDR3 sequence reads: CASSDFTVNTEAFF. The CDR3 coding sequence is TGTGCCAGCAGTGATTTTACGGTGAACACTGAAGCTTTCTTT.

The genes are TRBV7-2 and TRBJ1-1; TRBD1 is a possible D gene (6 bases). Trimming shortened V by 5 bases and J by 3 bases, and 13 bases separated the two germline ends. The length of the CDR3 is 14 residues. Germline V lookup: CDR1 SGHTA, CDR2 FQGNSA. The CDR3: CASSKNRVDTEAFF. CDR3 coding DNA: TGTGCCAGCAGCAAGAACAGGGTTGACACTGAAGCTTTCTTT. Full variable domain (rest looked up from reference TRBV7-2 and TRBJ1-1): GAGVSQSPSNKVTEKGKDVELRCDPISGHTALYWYRQSLGQGLEFLIYFQGNSAPDKSGLPSDRFSAERTGGSVSTLTIQRTQQEDSAVYLCASSKNRVDTEAFFGQGTRLTVV.

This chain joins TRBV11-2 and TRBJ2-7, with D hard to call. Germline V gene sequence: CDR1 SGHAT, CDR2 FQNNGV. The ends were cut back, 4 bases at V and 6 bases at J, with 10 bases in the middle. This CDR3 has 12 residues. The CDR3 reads CASSSGPREQYF. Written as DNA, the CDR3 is TGTGCCAGCAGCTCCGGCCCCCGCGAGCAGTACTTC. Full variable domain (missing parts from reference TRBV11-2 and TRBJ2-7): EAGVAQSPRYKIIEKRQSVAFWCNPISGHATLYWYQQILGQGPKLLIQFQNNGVVDDSQLPKDRFSAERLKGVDSTLKIQPAKLEDSAVYLCASSSGPREQYFGPGTRLTVT.

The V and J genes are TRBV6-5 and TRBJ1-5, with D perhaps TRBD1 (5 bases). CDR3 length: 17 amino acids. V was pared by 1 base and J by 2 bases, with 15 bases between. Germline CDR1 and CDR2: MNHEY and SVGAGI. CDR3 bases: TGTGCCAGCAGTTACTTACCTCCGGCGACAGGCAATCAGCCCCAGCATTTT. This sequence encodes CASSYLPPATGNQPQHF.

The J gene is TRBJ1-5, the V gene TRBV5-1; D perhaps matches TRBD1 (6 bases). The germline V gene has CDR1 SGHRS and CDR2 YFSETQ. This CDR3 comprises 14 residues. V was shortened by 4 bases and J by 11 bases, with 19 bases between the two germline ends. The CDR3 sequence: CASSPGTGAGAQHF. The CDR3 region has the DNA TGCGCCAGCAGCCCAGGAACGGGGGCTGGGGCCCAGCATTTT.

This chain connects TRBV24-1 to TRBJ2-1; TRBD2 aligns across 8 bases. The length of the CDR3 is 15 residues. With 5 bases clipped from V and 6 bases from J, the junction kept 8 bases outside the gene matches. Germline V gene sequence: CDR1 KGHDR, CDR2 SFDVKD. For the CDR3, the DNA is TGTGCCACCAGTGCCCCAACGGGGGGGGTCAATGAGCAGTTCTTC. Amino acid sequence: CATSAPTGGVNEQFF.

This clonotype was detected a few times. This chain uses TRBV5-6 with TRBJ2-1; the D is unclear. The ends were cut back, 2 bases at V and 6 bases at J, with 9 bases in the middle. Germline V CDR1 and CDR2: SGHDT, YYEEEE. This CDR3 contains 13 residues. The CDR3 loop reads CASSFPGLNEQFF. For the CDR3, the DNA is TGTGCCAGCAGCTTCCCAGGTCTCAATGAGCAGTTCTTC.

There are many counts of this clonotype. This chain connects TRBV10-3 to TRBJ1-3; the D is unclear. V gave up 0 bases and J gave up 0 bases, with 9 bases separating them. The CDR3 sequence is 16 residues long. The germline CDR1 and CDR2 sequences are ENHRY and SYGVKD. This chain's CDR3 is CAISESTGGSGNTIYF. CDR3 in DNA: TGTGCCATCAGTGAGTCGACGGGTGGCTCTGGAAACACCATATATTTT.

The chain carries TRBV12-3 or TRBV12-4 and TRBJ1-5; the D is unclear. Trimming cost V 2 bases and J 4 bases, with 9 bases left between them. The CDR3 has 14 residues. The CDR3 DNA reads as TGTGCCAGCAGTTTAAGCGGGGAAAATCAGCCCCAGCATTTT. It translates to CASSLSGENQPQHF.

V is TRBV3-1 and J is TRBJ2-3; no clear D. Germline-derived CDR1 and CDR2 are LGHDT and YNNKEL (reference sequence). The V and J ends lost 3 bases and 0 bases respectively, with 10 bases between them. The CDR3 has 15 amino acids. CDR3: CASSHMTDSTDTQYF. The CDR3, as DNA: TGTGCCAGCAGCCATATGACGGATAGCACAGATACGCAGTATTTT.

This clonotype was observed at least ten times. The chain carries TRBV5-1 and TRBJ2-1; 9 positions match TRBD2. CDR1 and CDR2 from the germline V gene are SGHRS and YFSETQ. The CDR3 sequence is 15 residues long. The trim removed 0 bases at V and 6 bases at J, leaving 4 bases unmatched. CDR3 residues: CASSLGGRALNEQFF. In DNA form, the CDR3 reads TGCGCCAGCAGCTTGGGCGGGAGGGCCCTCAATGAGCAGTTCTTC.

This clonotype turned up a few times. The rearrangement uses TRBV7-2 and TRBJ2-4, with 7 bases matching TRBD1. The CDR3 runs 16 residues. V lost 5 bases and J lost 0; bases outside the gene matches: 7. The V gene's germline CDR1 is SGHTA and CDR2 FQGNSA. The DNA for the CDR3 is TGTGCCAGCAGCATAAGACAGGGCTTAGCCAAAAACATTCAGTACTTC. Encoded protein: CASSIRQGLAKNIQYF. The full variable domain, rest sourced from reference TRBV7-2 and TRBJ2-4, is GAGVSQSPSNKVTEKGKDVELRCDPISGHTALYWYRQSLGQGLEFLIYFQGNSAPDKSGLPSDRFSAERTGGSVSTLTIQRTQQEDSAVYLCASSIRQGLAKNIQYFGAGTRLSVL.

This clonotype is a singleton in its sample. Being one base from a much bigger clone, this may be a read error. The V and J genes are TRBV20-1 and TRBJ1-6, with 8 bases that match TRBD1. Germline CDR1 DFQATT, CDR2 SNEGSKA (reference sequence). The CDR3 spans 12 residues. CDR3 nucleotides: TGCAGTGCTAGTGACAGGGGTTCACCCCTCCAATTT. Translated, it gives CSASDRGSPLQF.

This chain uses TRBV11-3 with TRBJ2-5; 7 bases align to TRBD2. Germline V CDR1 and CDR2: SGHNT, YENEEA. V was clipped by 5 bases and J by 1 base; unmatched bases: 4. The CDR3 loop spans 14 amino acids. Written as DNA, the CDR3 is TGTGCCAGCAGCCGAGGGACTACCCAAGAGACCCAGTACTTC. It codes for CASSRGTTQETQYF.

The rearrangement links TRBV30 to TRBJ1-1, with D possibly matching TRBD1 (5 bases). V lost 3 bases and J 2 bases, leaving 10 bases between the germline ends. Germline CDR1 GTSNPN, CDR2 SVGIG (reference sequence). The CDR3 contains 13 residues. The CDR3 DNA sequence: TGTGCCTGGAGCCAGGGAGCAAACACTGAAGCTTTCTTT. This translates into CAWSQGANTEAFF.

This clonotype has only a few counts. The CDR3 sequence: CASSQVLGDNQPQHF. CDR3 DNA: TGCGCCAGCAGCCAAGTATTAGGGGATAATCAGCCCCAGCATTTT. The rearrangement joins TRBV4-3 to TRBJ1-5; possible D gene TRBD1, 5 bases. This CDR3 has 15 amino acids. The V and J ends lost 1 base and 4 bases respectively, with 11 bases between them. Germline V gives CDR1 LGHNA, CDR2 YSLEER.

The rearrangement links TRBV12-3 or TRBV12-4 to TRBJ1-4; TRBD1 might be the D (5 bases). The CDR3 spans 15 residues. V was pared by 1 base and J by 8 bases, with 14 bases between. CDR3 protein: CASSLGETDREKLFF. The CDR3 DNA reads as TGTGCCAGCAGTTTAGGGGAGACAGACCGGGAAAAACTGTTTTTT.

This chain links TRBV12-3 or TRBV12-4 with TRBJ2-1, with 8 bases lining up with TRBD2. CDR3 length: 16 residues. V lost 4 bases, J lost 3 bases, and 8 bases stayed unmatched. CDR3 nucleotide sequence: TGTGCCAGCAGTTATCTAAGGACTAGCCGCTACAATGAGCAGTTCTTC. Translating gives CASSYLRTSRYNEQFF.

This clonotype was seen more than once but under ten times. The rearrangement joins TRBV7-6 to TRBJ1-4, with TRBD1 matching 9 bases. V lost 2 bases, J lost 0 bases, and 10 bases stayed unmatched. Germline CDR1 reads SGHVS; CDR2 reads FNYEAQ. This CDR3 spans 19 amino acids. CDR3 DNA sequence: TGTGCCAGCAGCTTACATCCGGGACAGGGTGTTACAACTAATGAAAAACTGTTTTTT. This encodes CASSLHPGQGVTTNEKLFF. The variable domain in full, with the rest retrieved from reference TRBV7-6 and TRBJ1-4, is GAGVSQSPRYKVTKRGQDVALRCDPISGHVSLYWYRQALGQGPEFLTYFNYEAQQDKSGLPNDRFSAERPEGSISTLTIQRTEQRDSAMYRCASSLHPGQGVTTNEKLFFGSGTQLSVL.